Given below is one T cell receptor beta chain in context. TCRdb re-analysed the RACE reads in MiXCR, keeping a single row per CDR3 protein. The sample carries 75,000 to 90,000 distinct CDR3 sequences, under 14% recorded once. Time point noted: patch test 3, about 24 weeks after DPC sensitization. Treatment given: therapeutic diphenylcyclopropenone sensitization with weekly scalp DPC. Those who donated were patients with alopecia, 18 to 70 years of age, and suitable for DPC. These data belong to a study of human T cells and chemical hapten exposure. Whole-study context: Patch tests of 0.01% DPC on the upper back were read at 6 days.

The clonotype comes from a woman aged 45 to 65 with alopecia areata. Some clones in this sample may be carry-over from other donors' samples. Source: whole blood, taken in connection with sensitization to the hapten diphenylcyclopropenone (DPC).

The CDR3 loop is CASSLRTSGSNEQFF. The CDR3 nucleotides are TGTGCCAGCAGCTTGCGGACTAGCGGGAGTAATGAGCAGTTCTTC. J is TRBJ2-1 and V is TRBV11-2; 13 bases are a match to TRBD2. Trimming took 3 bases from V and 7 from J; bases not matched to a gene: 3. The CDR3 is 15 residues long. CDR1 SGHAT and CDR2 FQNNGV come from the germline V gene. Together with reference TRBV11-2 and TRBJ2-1, the CDR3 gives the full variable domain: EAGVAQSPRYKIIEKRQSVAFWCNPISGHATLYWYQQILGQGPKLLIQFQNNGVVDDSQLPKDRFSAERLKGVDSTLKIQPAKLEDSAVYLCASSLRTSGSNEQFFGPGTRLTVL.